The present T cell receptor (beta chain) was sequenced within a study of metastatic and nonmetastatic thyroid tumors. Study background: Across peripheral blood and tumor or nodule tissue samples taken from malignant and benign thyroid patients, the repertoires were compared with one another. Study results and limitations: Within blood and tumor, benign nodules reportedly had significantly lower TCR beta diversity than malignant thyroid tumors did.

In the original workflow: A distant-metastasis classifier for papillary thyroid cancer was built using CDR3 differences across clinicopathological groups. TCRdb re-called the PCR reads with MiXCR. The V and J calls shown here were made by TCRdb, not taken from the authors' results. The sample records about 53,000 clones, 20% being singletons. The length of the CDR3 is 14 residues. Trimming removed 6 bases from V and 7 bases from J; junction bases left unmatched: 9. Germline-derived CDR1 and CDR2 are MNHEY and SMNVEV (reference sequence). A few counts support this clone. The antigen is not known. A much larger clone lies a single base off, so this may be a read error. Until they underwent thyroid surgery, no patient had received any treatment.

The chain uses TRBV27 and TRBJ2-5; 9 nucleotides agree with TRBD1. The sequencing input was blood. The TCR sequence derives from a female donor with papillary thyroid cancer or a benign thyroid nodule (not recorded which). Some clones in this sample may be carry-over from other donors' samples. The CDR3 sequence: CASRHTGGGVTQYF. CDR3 sequence (DNA): TGTGCCAGCAGACACACAGGGGGCGGGGTGACCCAGTACTTC.